This T cell receptor (beta chain) was captured in a study of cytomegalovirus exposure and HLA in healthy donors. Study findings and constraints: TCR beta chain V- and J-gene trimming was linked, in a later analysis, to a missense variant in DCLRE1C.

The length of the CDR3 is 14 residues. The germline CDR1 and CDR2 sequences are SNHLY and FYNNEI. After removal of 6 bases from V and 5 bases from J, the junction contained 9 bases not matched to a gene. On this clone itself: The antigen is unknown.

Unrecorded immune exposures were likely, despite nominal health at sampling. The PCR contained 60 Vbeta and 13 Jbeta primers. This table comes from immunoSEQ multiplex PCR, and its TCRdb copy is limited to in-frame clones, with some not included. The profile shows some 91,000 clones, 64% of them singletons. This chain links TRBV2 with TRBJ2-5, with 7 positions matching TRBD1. The sequenced sample consisted of PBMCs. The TCR was taken from a human donor in good health. DNA of the CDR3: TGTGCCAGCAGCGAAAGACAGGGCACGGAGACCCAGTACTTC. Translated: CASSERQGTETQYF.